The clone carrying this T cell receptor beta chain has a count of ten or more. Antigen unknown. This specimen belongs to a study of early T cells in non-severe SARS-CoV-2 infection. Study context: Chains stayed unpaired after sequencing of bulk RNA from unsorted whole blood.

Germline V gene lookup returns CDR1 SGHTA and CDR2 FQGNSA. J gave up 4 bases and V 2 bases, and 4 bases lay outside the gene matches. CDR3 length: 16 residues. The protocol attached unique molecular identifiers to individual cDNA molecules. TCRdb analysed the 5' RACE reads with MiXCR anew, one entry per CDR3 protein. In the table there are 35,000 to 45,000 distinct CDR3 sequences, roughly 6.2% of which are singletons. Study results and limitations: VDJdb matching favored anti-spike CD8 responses, missing private and CD4 specificities.

The V and J genes are TRBV7-2 and TRBJ1-5; 11 bases map to TRBD1. The specimen sequenced was whole blood. The sequence was obtained from an adult who was a healthcare worker with PCR-confirmed SARS-CoV-2 infection or an uninfected control (not recorded which). CDR3 protein: CASSLQGTGGNQPQHF. The CDR3 DNA reads TGTGCCAGCAGCTTACAGGGGACAGGGGGGAATCAGCCCCAGCATTTT.